This T cell receptor beta chain was retrieved from a study of CD8+ T cells in alopecia areata. Study-level information: Administration of oral tofacitinib to treated patients was at 5 to 10 mg twice daily. Broader study findings: Sequenced scalp T cells also include alphabeta T cells resident in normal skin. Since there was just one nonresponder, nobody can yet say how baseline CD8+ expansion ties to response.

CDR1 and CDR2 from the germline V gene are SNHLY and FYNNEI. The CDR3 has 13 amino acids. The V and J ends lost 7 bases and 0 bases respectively, with 9 bases between them. In regard to this clone: No antigen is known for it.

Treatment denoted: oral pan-JAK inhibitor, 5-10 mg twice daily. The authors extracted RNA and reverse transcribed it into cDNA as the sequencing template. Sequencing was performed with immunoSEQ multiplex PCR; in TCRdb, only in-frame clones are kept and a portion is missing. Of 180,000 or so clones listed, approximately 51% are singletons. Material: CD8+ T cells sorted from blood, obtained at week 52, from a patient treated with tofacitinib. The gene calls are TRBV2 and TRBJ1-2; D unresolved. The receptor was derived from a human donor with alopecia areata. DNA for the CDR3: TGTGCCAGCATCCTCCTAGCTAACTATGGCTACACCTTC. Encoded protein: CASILLANYGYTF.